The 32 T cell receptor beta chains below come from one sample, sequenced in a study of T cells in Graves' hyperthyroidism and ophthalmopathy (dated by TCRdb to between 2018 and 2021). The library was made by multiplex PCR. The reads were generated on an Illumina HiSeq 2000. The TCR beta CDR3 regions were amplified from the RNA transcripts. The first round of RT-PCR for the TCR CDR3 was performed with the HTBI primer set and the Qiagen OneStep RT-PCR kit. TCRdb applied fastp at Q25 and MiXCR to the public reads, then kept only in-frame beta chains. Rows are combined by CDR3 protein, so each entry shows the most common genes and DNA. This sample holds about 540,000 distinct CDR3 sequences; 40% to 55% were observed only once. Roughly 8.2% of the sample belongs to the ten largest clones. The sample consisted of peripheral blood or thyroid tissue (not recorded which). The receptors were gathered from a woman aged 18-35 years with Graves' hyperthyroidism. Donor details come from another sample of the same person, matched by shared clones.

This clonotype was seen a handful of times. This chain uses TRBV13 with TRBJ2-7, with TRBD2 matching 11 bases. The V segment lost 5 bases and the J segment 3 bases; nucleotides outside the gene matches: 6. Germline V CDR1 and CDR2: PRHDT, FYEKMQ (reference sequence). This CDR3 is 15 amino acids long. In DNA form, the CDR3 reads TGTGCCAGCAGCCAGGGACTAGCGGACTACTACGAGCAGTACTTC. It specifies CASSQGLADYYEQYF.

The chain uses TRBV29-1 and TRBJ1-4, with D possibly TRBD1 on 6 matching bases. The CDR3 totals 13 residues. CDR1 is SQVTM and CDR2 is ANQGSEA in the germline V gene. V lost 7 bases, J lost 6 bases, and 15 bases lay in between. CDR3 in amino acids: CSATGQSYEKLFF. The CDR3 nucleotides are TGCAGCGCCACCGGACAGTCATATGAAAAACTGTTTTTT. Supplemented by reference TRBV29-1 and TRBJ1-4, the full variable domain reads SAVISQKPSRDICQRGTSLTIQCQVDSQVTMMFWYRQQPGQSLTLIATANQGSEATYESGFVIDKFPISRPNLTFSTLTVSNMSPEDSSIYLCSATGQSYEKLFFGSGTQLSVL.

V gene TRBV2 combines with J gene TRBJ2-5; D ambiguous. The CDR3 is made up of 13 amino acids. Germline V gives CDR1 SNHLY, CDR2 FYNNEI. Trimming removed 6 bases from V and 4 bases from J, with 12 bases in between. The chain's CDR3 is CASRTFSGETQYF. The CDR3 coding sequence is TGTGCCAGCAGAACCTTCTCGGGAGAGACCCAGTACTTC.

The chain is built from TRBV15 and TRBJ2-5, with TRBD2 matching 8 bases. The CDR3 contains 17 residues. Germline V lookup: CDR1 LNHNV, CDR2 YYDKDF (reference sequence). The V and J ends lost 3 bases and 4 bases, in that order; junction bases with no gene match: 13. The CDR3 DNA follows: TGTGCCACCAGCAGCCCATTGGCGGGAGGCCTTGGAGAGACCCAGTACTTC. Protein: CATSSPLAGGLGETQYF.

V is TRBV7-9 and J is TRBJ2-5; D is unclear. In germline, CDR1 is SEHNR, CDR2 FQNEAQ (reference sequence). V was shortened by 11 bases and J by 5 bases, with 15 bases between the two germline ends. This CDR3 contains 12 residues. CDR3 DNA sequence: TGTGCCCACACCGAAAGCCTGGAGACCCAGTACTTC. This translates into CAHTESLETQYF.

This clonotype came up a few times. CDR3 nucleotides: TGCGCCAGCAGCTCAACAGGCGCTGAAGCTTTCTTT. This encodes CASSSTGAEAFF. V usage is TRBV5-1 and J usage is TRBJ1-1, with D maybe TRBD1 (5 bases). The length of the CDR3 is 12 residues. Trimming cost V 3 bases and J 6 bases, with 9 bases left between them. The V gene's germline CDR1 is SGHRS and CDR2 YFSETQ. Filled out from reference TRBV5-1 and TRBJ1-1, the complete variable domain reads KAGVTQTPRYLIKTRGQQVTLSCSPISGHRSVSWYQQTPGQGLQFLFEYFSETQRNKGNFPGRFSGRQFSNSRSEMNVSTLELGDSALYLCASSSTGAEAFFGQGTRLTVV.

This chain links TRBV25-1 with TRBJ1-2; D unclear. CDR3 size: 16 residues. Deletions cut 7 bases from V and 3 bases from J, with 21 bases between. Germline CDR1 reads MGHDK; CDR2 reads SYGVNS. In nucleotides, the CDR3 is TGTGCCAGCACAAACTTGGCAGATATGATTGACTATGGCTACACCTTC. This translates into CASTNLADMIDYGYTF.

This clonotype was seen only once. This chain uses TRBV11-2 with TRBJ2-3, with 10 bases matching TRBD2. Germline V lookup: CDR1 SGHAT, CDR2 FQNNGV. The CDR3 totals 16 residues. The V segment lost 11 bases and the J segment 0 bases; nucleotides outside the gene matches: 11. The CDR3 region is CAASDLAGESTDTQYF. In DNA, the CDR3 is TGTGCCGCCAGCGACCTAGCGGGAGAAAGCACAGATACGCAGTATTTT.

This clonotype was counted at least ten times. The rearrangement links TRBV5-1 to TRBJ2-7, with 7 bases that match TRBD1. Unmatched junction bases numbered 3, after V lost 3 bases and J lost 6 bases. Per the germline V gene, CDR1 is SGHRS and CDR2 is YFSETQ. This CDR3 has 12 residues. CDR3 region: CASSWGQREQYF. The CDR3 coding sequence is TGCGCCAGCAGCTGGGGACAGCGCGAGCAGTACTTC.

This clonotype was found many times. The rearrangement joins TRBV2 to TRBJ2-7, with 7 bases that match TRBD2. V shed 7 bases and J 0 bases; nucleotides not matched to a gene: 6. The germline CDR1 and CDR2 sequences are SNHLY and FYNNEI. The CDR3 totals 14 residues. The CDR3 DNA is TGTGCCAGCACGGTAGCGGGCCGCTCCTACGAGCAGTACTTC. Translating it yields CASTVAGRSYEQYF.

The chain is built from TRBV5-1 and TRBJ2-6; TRBD1 is a possible D gene (5 bases). The germline V and J ends were trimmed by 2 bases and 2 bases, with 8 bases remaining between them. The V gene's germline CDR1 is SGHRS and CDR2 YFSETQ. This CDR3 region has 15 residues. CDR3 in amino acids: CASSLGVAGANVLTF. The DNA for the CDR3 is TGCGCCAGCAGCTTAGGGGTGGCTGGGGCCAACGTCCTGACTTTC.

This chain connects TRBV24-1 to TRBJ2-7; 13 bases map to TRBD2. The CDR3 loop spans 18 amino acids. Germline CDR1 reads KGHDR; CDR2 reads SFDVKD. J gave up 5 bases and V 2 bases, and 11 bases lay outside the gene matches. CDR3 loop: CATSDSQGTSGARNEQYF. The CDR3, as DNA: TGTGCCACCAGTGATTCCCAGGGGACTAGCGGGGCGAGGAACGAGCAGTACTTC.

This clonotype was recorded at least ten times. This chain links TRBV24-1 with TRBJ2-5, with D possibly TRBD2 on 6 matching bases. Trimming took 7 bases from V and 1 from J, leaving 18 bases between them. The germline CDR1 and CDR2 sequences are KGHDR and SFDVKD. The CDR3 is 16 amino acids. The CDR3 sequence: CATSLGGNLAQETQYF. In DNA, the CDR3 is TGTGCCACCAGCCTTGGAGGGAACCTTGCCCAAGAGACCCAGTACTTC.

The rearrangement joins TRBV7-9 to TRBJ1-5, with a possible D match to TRBD1 (5 bases). CDR3 length equals 14 residues. Trimming pared 5 bases from V and 5 bases from J, leaving 13 bases between. CDR1 and CDR2 (germline): SEHNR, FQNEAQ (reference sequence). The CDR3 sequence is CASSVVVGDQPQHF. CDR3 DNA: TGTGCCAGCAGCGTTGTCGTAGGGGATCAGCCCCAGCATTTT.

Comments on this clonotype: This may be a read error: a much more frequent sequence differs by one nucleotide. CDR3 sequence reads: CASSLSGYNQPQYF. CDR3 DNA sequence: TGTGCCAGCAGCTTAAGCGGATACAATCAGCCCCAGTATTTT. The chain joins TRBV7-4 to TRBJ1-5; weak D call: TRBD2 (5 bases). The J call may be mistaken, given a closer DNA end match to TRBJ2-3. The CDR3 spans 14 residues. Germline assignment: CDR1 SGHVT and CDR2 SQSDAQ.

This clonotype occurred a few times. The chain carries TRBV7-9 and TRBJ1-5; D gene uncertain. The germline V gene encodes CDR1 SEHNR and CDR2 FQNEAQ (reference sequence). Trimming left V 5 bases short and J 4 bases short, with 12 bases between. The CDR3 spans 14 residues. The CDR3 sequence: CASSRGDRNQPQHF. CDR3 nucleotide sequence: TGTGCCAGCAGCCGGGGTGATCGGAATCAGCCCCAGCATTTT.

This sequence joins TRBV25-1 and TRBJ1-2; D is undetermined. CDR3 size: 15 residues. Germline CDR1 and CDR2: MGHDK and SYGVNS. V dropped 9 bases and J dropped 2 bases, with 19 bases sitting between them. The CDR3 loop is CASSIWGEGNYGYTF. The DNA of the CDR3 is TGTGCCAGTAGTATTTGGGGAGAGGGAAACTATGGCTACACCTTC.

V gene TRBV6-1 combines with J gene TRBJ1-1; D is unclear. The CDR3 covers 12 residues. The V end was cut by 2 bases, the J end by 6 bases, with 7 bases between. Germline assignment: CDR1 MNHNS and CDR2 SASEGT. For the CDR3, the DNA is TGTGCCAGCAGTGAAAACAGACCTGAAGCTTTCTTT. As protein: CASSENRPEAFF.

The chain recombines TRBV20-1 with TRBJ2-5; D remains unclear. The germline V and J ends were trimmed by 3 bases and 4 bases, with 15 bases remaining between them. The CDR3 is 14 amino acids. Germline lookup yields CDR1 DFQATT and CDR2 SNEGSKA (reference sequence). CDR3 sequence: CSARSPDRLETQYF. The DNA of the CDR3 is TGCAGTGCTAGGAGCCCCGATCGATTAGAGACCCAGTACTTC.

V usage is TRBV7-8 and J usage is TRBJ1-4, with D perhaps matching TRBD1 (6 bases). The germline V and J ends were trimmed by 1 base and 3 bases, with 12 bases remaining between them. Germline CDR1 is SGHVS and CDR2 is FQNEAQ. The CDR3 extends over 16 amino acids. The CDR3 loop is CASSLDNRAPNEKLFF. CDR3 nucleotide sequence: TGTGCCAGCAGCTTAGATAACAGGGCCCCTAATGAAAAACTGTTTTTT.

This clonotype was picked up many times. The rearrangement uses TRBV24-1 and TRBJ1-1; D may be TRBD1 (5 bases). The V end lost 5 bases, the J end lost 1 base, and 10 bases lay between the germline ends. The CDR3 totals 14 residues. Germline V gives CDR1 KGHDR, CDR2 SFDVKD. The CDR3 reads CATSATGPNTEAFF. CDR3 nucleotide sequence: TGTGCCACCAGTGCAACAGGTCCGAACACTGAAGCTTTCTTT.

The gene calls are TRBV7-9 and TRBJ1-1; D is possibly TRBD1 (5 bases). This CDR3 contains 12 residues. CDR1 SEHNR and CDR2 FQNEAQ come from the germline V gene (reference sequence). Trimming cost V 5 bases and J 7 bases, with 11 bases left between them. The CDR3 spells CASSQGSVEAFF. CDR3 coding DNA: TGTGCCAGCAGCCAGGGATCAGTTGAAGCTTTCTTT.

This clonotype was detected only once. The rearrangement links TRBV24-1 to TRBJ1-1, with 8 bases fitting TRBD1. The CDR3 contains 16 residues. From germline, CDR1 is KGHDR and CDR2 SFDVKD. The V gene end was trimmed by 3 bases and the J gene end by 1 base; junction bases not matched to a gene: 6. CDR3 sequence (DNA): TGTGCCACCAGTGATGATATCGGGACAGGGAACACTGAAGCTTTCTTT. Encoded protein: CATSDDIGTGNTEAFF.

This clonotype has more than one count but fewer than ten. CDR3 amino acids: CASSSETGQPQHF. In DNA, the CDR3 is TGTGCCAGCAGTTCAGAAACAGGACAGCCCCAGCATTTT. The J gene is TRBJ1-5, the V gene TRBV27, with D perhaps matching TRBD1 (5 bases). The germline V gene encodes CDR1 MNHEY and CDR2 SMNVEV (reference sequence). Trimming removed 4 bases at V and 7 bases at J, with 11 bases between. This CDR3 contains 13 residues.

The V call is TRBV20-1, the J call TRBJ1-2; no clear D gene. Trimming removed 4 bases at V and 3 bases at J, with 6 bases between. CDR3 length: 11 amino acids. The germline gives CDR1 DFQATT, CDR2 SNEGSKA (reference sequence). As DNA, the CDR3 is TGCAGTGCTACCCCAGACTATGGCTACACCTTC. Translation: CSATPDYGYTF.

This clonotype was observed at least ten times. CDR3 loop: CASSPQTGFSQPQHF. CDR3 DNA: TGTGCCAGCAGCCCACAAACAGGGTTTAGTCAGCCCCAGCATTTT. J is TRBJ1-5 and V is TRBV7-2; a possible D gene is TRBD1 (6 bases). The CDR3 is 15 residues long. Germline V gene lookup returns CDR1 SGHTA and CDR2 FQGNSA. V was cut by 5 bases and J by 6 bases, with 17 bases left in between.

V gene TRBV11-3 combines with J gene TRBJ2-7; TRBD2 is a possible D gene (5 bases). With 11 bases removed from V and 0 bases from J, the gap between germline ends came to 17 bases. Germline lookup yields CDR1 SGHNT and CDR2 YENEEA. This CDR3 has 14 amino acids. The CDR3 loop is CARVLSGNSYEQYF. CDR3 coding DNA: TGTGCCCGCGTACTGTCGGGAAACTCCTACGAGCAGTACTTC.

This clonotype was recorded many times. V usage is TRBV15 and J usage is TRBJ1-5, with a weak D call TRBD1 (6 bases). The CDR3 is 16 residues long. Trimming stripped 1 base from V and 0 bases from J, with 10 bases between. Germline CDR1 is LNHNV and CDR2 is YYDKDF (reference sequence). Here the CDR3 DNA reads TGTGCCACCAGCAGAGTTACAGGGAGTAGCAATCAGCCCCAGCATTTT. The encoded protein is CATSRVTGSSNQPQHF.

The V call is TRBV15, the J call TRBJ2-5, with TRBD1 as a possible D gene (5 bases). Trimming removed 2 bases at V and 9 bases at J, with 13 bases between. Germline CDR1 is LNHNV and CDR2 is YYDKDF (reference sequence). CDR3 length equals 13 residues. CDR3 sequence reads: CATSRQGRQPQYF. Here the CDR3 DNA reads TGTGCCACCAGCAGACAGGGAAGGCAGCCCCAGTACTTC.

Ten or more counts support this clonotype. The chain employs TRBV7-6 and TRBJ2-2, with unresolved D. Germline lookup yields CDR1 SGHVS and CDR2 FNYEAQ. Trimming removed 1 base from V and 5 bases from J, with 11 bases in between. CDR3 length: 15 amino acids. CDR3 bases: TGTGCCAGCAGCTTAGTTTCCAGCCTAACCGGGGAGCTGTTTTTT. Residues: CASSLVSSLTGELFF.

Only a few counts were recorded for this clonotype. The rearrangement uses TRBV5-1 and TRBJ2-5; 8 nucleotides agree with TRBD1. With 4 bases clipped from V and 5 bases from J, the junction kept 10 bases outside the gene matches. The CDR3 sequence is 15 residues long. The germline CDR1 and CDR2 sequences are SGHRS and YFSETQ. In nucleotides, the CDR3 is TGCGCCAGCAGCACTAATCCAGGGGGCCTGGAGACCCAGTACTTC. It is translated as CASSTNPGGLETQYF.

This clonotype appeared many times. The V call is TRBV5-1, the J call TRBJ2-6, with TRBD2 as a possible D gene (5 bases). This CDR3 spans 15 amino acids. Trimming stripped 3 bases from V and 1 base from J, with 8 bases between. From germline, CDR1 is SGHRS and CDR2 YFSETQ. CDR3 nucleotide sequence: TGCGCCAGCAGCTCGCTAGCATCTGGGGCCAACGTCCTGACTTTC. Its translation is CASSSLASGANVLTF.